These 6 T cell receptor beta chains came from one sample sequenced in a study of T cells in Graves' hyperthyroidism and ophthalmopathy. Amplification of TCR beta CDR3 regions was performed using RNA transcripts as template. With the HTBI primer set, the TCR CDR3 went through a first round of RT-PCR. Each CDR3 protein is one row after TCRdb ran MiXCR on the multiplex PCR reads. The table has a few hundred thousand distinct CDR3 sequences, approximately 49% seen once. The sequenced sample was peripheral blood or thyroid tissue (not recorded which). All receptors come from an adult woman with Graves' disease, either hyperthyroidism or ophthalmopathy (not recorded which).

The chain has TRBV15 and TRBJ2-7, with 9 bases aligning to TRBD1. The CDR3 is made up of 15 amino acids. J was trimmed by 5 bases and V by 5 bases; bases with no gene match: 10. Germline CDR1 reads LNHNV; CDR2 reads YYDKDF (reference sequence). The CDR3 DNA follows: TGTGCCACCAGCTTCGCGGGACAGGGAATAGACGAGCAGTACTTC. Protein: CATSFAGQGIDEQYF.

CDR3 nucleotides: TGCGCCAGCAGGCTGGACAGAGAAAATGGCTACACCTTC. Its protein is CASRLDRENGYTF. V and J are TRBV5-1 and TRBJ1-2; TRBD1 is a possible D gene (6 bases). The V end was cut by 5 bases, the J end by 6 bases, with 14 bases between. The CDR3 runs to 13 residues. Germline values: CDR1 SGHRS, CDR2 YFSETQ.

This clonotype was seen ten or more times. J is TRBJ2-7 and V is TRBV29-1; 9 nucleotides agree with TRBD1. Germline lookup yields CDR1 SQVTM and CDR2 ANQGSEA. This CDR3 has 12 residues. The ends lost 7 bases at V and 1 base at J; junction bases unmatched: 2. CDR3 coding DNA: TGCAGCGCGGGACAGGGTTCCTACGAGCAGTACTTC. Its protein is CSAGQGSYEQYF.

The DNA for the CDR3 is TGCAGTGCCCTCGCCGACCGGGACAGGAACTACGAGCAGTACTTC. This codes for CSALADRDRNYEQYF. The V and J genes are TRBV20-1 and TRBJ2-7; 8 nucleotides line up with TRBD1. V trimming: 6 bases; J trimming: 3 bases; junction bases outside the gene matches: 13. Per the germline V gene, CDR1 is DFQATT and CDR2 is SNEGSKA (reference sequence). The CDR3 is 15 amino acids.

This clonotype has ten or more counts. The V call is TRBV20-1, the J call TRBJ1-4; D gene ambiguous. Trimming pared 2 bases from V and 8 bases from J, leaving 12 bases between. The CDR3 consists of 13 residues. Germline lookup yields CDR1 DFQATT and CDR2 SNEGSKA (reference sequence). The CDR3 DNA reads TGCAGTGCTAGAATGAGAAATGAGGAAAAACTGTTTTTT. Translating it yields CSARMRNEEKLFF.

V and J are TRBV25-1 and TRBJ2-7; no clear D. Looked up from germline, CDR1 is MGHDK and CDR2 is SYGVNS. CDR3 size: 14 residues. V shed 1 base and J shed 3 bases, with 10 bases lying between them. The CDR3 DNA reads TGTGCCAGCAGTGAATGTATATTCGACTACGAGCAGTACTTC. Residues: CASSECIFDYEQYF.